The sample holds a few counts of the clone carrying this T cell receptor (beta chain). Its specificity is unknown. The entry originates in a study of identical twins. Broader study findings: Memory repertoires lacked the insertion deficit that abundant cord blood beta clonotypes showed. Among out-of-frame alpha sequences shared by twins, low generation probability occurred in excess.

TCRdb itself ran the 5' RACE reads through MiXCR, one entry per CDR3 protein. This sample carries hundreds of thousands of distinct CDR3 sequences, over 8.5% of them seen once, and the ten largest clones take 0.85% to 1%. The same sample was also used in a study of yellow fever vaccine responses in identical twins.

The receptor comes from a woman younger than 30 in good health. Sequencing used PBMCs.

The CDR3 coding sequence is TGTGCCAGCAGCGGTCCTGGGGAGGACGAGCAGTACTTC. The encoded protein is CASSGPGEDEQYF. The gene calls are TRBV9 and TRBJ2-7, with D possibly being TRBD2 (6 bases). The germline CDR1 and CDR2 sequences are SGDLS and YYNGEE. The CDR3 sequence is 13 residues long. Trimming stripped 3 bases from V and 5 bases from J, with 12 bases between. Supplemented by reference TRBV9 and TRBJ2-7, the full variable domain reads DSGVTQTPKHLITATGQRVTLRCSPRSGDLSVYWYQQSLDQGLQFLIQYYNGEERAKGNILERFSAQQFPDLHSELNLSSLELGDSALYFCASSGPGEDEQYFGPGTRLTVT.